This T cell receptor (beta chain) was documented in a study of blood T cell repertoires in COVID-19. Study information: The United States, Italy and Spain were the sources of the acute and convalescent COVID-19 samples. PBMCs, B-cell-depleted T cells, or T cells were the source of the cDNA or gDNA that made up the material.

The study recruited people aged roughly 18 to 100 years across around 24 US areas. Profiled with immunoSEQ multiplex PCR; TCRdb holds only in-frame clones, not every one. The table records around 230,000 clones, more than 75% of them present only once. The CDR3 loop spans 14 amino acids. Germline V CDR1 and CDR2: MNHEY, SVGAGI. V was pared by 2 bases and J by 7 bases, with 5 bases of the junction left unmatched. The chain couples TRBV6-5 to TRBJ2-1; TRBD1 matches 7 bases. What was sequenced was PBMCs or T cells enriched from blood (not recorded which). The receptor was derived from a woman aged 40-49 years with acute COVID-19. DNA for the CDR3: TGTGCCAGCAGTTACGGGTCAGGGGGTAATGAGCAGTTCTTC. Residues: CASSYGSGGNEQFF.